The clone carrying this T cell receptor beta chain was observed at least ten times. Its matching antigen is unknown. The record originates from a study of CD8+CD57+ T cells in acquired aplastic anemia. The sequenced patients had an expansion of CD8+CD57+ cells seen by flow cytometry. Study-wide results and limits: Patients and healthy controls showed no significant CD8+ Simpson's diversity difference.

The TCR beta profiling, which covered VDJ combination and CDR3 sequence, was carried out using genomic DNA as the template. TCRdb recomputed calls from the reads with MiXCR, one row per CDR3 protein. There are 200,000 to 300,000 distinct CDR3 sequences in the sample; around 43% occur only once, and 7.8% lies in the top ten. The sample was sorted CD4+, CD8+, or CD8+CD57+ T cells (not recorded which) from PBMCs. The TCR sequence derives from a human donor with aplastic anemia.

CDR3 residues: CASSLAGTYEQYF. The CDR3 region has the DNA TGCGCCAGCAGCTTGGCAGGGACCTACGAGCAGTACTTC. The rearrangement joins TRBV5-1 to TRBJ2-7, with D perhaps TRBD1 (5 bases). The CDR3 extends over 13 amino acids. V was trimmed by 0 bases and J by 2 bases, leaving 6 bases between them. Germline CDR1 and CDR2: SGHRS and YFSETQ.